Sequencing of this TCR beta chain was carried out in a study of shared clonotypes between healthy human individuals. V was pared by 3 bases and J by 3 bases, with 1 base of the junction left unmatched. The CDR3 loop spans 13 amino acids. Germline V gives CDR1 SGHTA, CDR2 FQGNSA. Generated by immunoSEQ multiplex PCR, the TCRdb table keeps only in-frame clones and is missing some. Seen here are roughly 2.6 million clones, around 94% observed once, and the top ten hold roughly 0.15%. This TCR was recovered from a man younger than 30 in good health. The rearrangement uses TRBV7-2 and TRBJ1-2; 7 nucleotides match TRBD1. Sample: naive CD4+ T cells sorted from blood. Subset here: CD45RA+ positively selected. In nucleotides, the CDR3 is TGTGCCAGCAGCTTCAGGGGGGACTATGGCTACACCTTC. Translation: CASSFRGDYGYTF.